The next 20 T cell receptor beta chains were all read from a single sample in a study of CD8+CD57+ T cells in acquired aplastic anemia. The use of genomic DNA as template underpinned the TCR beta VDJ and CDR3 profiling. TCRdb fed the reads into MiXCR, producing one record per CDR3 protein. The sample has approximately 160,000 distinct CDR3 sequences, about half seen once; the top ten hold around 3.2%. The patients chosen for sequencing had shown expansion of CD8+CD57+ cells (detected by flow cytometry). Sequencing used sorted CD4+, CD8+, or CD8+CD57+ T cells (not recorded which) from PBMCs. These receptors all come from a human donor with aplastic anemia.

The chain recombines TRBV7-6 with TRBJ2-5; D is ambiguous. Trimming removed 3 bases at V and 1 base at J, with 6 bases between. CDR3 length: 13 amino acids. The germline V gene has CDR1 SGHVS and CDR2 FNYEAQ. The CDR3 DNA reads TGTGCCAGCAGCTTTGGGGTCCAAGAGACCCAGTACTTC. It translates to CASSFGVQETQYF.

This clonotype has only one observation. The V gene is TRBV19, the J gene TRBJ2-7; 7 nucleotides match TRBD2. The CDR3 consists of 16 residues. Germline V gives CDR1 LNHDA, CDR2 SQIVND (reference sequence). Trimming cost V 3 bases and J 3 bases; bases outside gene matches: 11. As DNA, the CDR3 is TGTGCCAGTAGTATGGCGAGGCCGGGAGGAAACTACGAGCAGTACTTC. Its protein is CASSMARPGGNYEQYF.

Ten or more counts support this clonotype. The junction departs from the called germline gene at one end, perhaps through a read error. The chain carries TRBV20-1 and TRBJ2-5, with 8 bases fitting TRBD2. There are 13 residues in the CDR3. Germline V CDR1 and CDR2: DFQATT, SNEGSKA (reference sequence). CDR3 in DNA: TGCAGTGCGAGAGGGACTAGTGAGGAGACCCAGTACTTC. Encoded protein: CSARGTSEETQYF.

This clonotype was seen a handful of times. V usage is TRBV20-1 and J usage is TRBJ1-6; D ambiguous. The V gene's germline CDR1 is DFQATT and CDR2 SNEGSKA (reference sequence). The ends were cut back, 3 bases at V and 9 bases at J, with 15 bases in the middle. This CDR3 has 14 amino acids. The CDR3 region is CSASFRTRSSPLHF. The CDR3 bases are TGCAGTGCTAGCTTCCGAACGCGGAGTTCACCCCTCCACTTT.

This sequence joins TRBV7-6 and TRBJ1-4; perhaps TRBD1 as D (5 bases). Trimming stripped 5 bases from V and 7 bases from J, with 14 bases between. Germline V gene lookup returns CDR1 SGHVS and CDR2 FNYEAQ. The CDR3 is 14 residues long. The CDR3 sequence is CASSLSQGIEKLFF. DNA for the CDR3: TGTGCCAGCAGCCTATCGCAGGGTATTGAAAAACTGTTTTTT.

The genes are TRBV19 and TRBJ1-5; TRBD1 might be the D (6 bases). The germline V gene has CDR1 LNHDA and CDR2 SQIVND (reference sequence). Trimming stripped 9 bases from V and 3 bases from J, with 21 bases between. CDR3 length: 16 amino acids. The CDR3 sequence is CASSRWIGQYNQPQHF. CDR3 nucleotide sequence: TGTGCCAGCAGCCGATGGATCGGACAGTACAATCAGCCCCAGCATTTT.

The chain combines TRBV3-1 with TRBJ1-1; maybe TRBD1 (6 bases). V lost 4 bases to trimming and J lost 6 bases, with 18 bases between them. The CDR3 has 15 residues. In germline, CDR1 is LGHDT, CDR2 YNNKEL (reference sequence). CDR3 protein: CASSPRFTGFPEAFF. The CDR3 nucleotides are TGTGCCAGCAGCCCGCGATTTACAGGGTTCCCTGAAGCTTTCTTT.

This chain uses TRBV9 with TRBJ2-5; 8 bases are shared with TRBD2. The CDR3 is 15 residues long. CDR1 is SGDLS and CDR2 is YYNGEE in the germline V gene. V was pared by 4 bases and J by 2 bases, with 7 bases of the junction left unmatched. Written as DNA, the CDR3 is TGTGCCAGCAGCCCGCCGGGGGGGGTACAAGAGACCCAGTACTTC. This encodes CASSPPGGVQETQYF.

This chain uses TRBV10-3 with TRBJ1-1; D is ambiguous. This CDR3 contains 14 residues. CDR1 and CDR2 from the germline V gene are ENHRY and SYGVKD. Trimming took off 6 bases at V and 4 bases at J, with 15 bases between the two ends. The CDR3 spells CAIRHPGKGTEAFF. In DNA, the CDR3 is TGTGCCATCAGGCACCCCGGGAAGGGCACTGAAGCTTTCTTT.

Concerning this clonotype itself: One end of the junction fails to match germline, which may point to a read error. The CDR3 nucleotides are TGTGCCGCCAGCAGAGGTACAGGGACGGAGCAGTACTTC. Translating gives CAASRGTGTEQYF. The chain has TRBV15 and TRBJ2-7; D possibly corresponds to TRBD1 (6 bases). Germline V gene data show CDR1 as LNHNV and CDR2 as YYDKDF (reference sequence). The CDR3 covers 13 residues.

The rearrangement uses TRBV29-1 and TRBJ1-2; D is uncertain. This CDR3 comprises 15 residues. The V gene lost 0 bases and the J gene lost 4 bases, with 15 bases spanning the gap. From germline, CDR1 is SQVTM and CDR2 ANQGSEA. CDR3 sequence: CSVEDQREVLYGYTF. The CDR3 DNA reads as TGCAGCGTTGAAGATCAGAGGGAAGTTCTCTATGGCTACACCTTC.

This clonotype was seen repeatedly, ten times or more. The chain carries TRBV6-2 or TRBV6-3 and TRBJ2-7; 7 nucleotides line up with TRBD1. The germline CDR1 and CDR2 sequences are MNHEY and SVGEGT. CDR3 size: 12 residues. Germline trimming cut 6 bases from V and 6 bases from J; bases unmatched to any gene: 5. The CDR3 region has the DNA TGTGCCAGCAGATCACAGGGGCGCGAGCAGTACTTC. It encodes CASRSQGREQYF.

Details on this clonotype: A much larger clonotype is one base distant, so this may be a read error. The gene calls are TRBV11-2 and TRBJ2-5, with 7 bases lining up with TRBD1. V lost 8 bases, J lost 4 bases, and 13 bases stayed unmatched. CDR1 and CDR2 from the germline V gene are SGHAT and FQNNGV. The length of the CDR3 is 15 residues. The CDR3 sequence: CASGRQRGLGETQYF. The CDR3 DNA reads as TGTGCCAGCGGGCGGCAGAGGGGGCTAGGAGAGACCCAGTACTTC.

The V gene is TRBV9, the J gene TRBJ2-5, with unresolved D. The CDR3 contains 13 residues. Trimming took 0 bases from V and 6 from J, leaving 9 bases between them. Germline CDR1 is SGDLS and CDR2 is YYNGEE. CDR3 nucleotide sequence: TGTGCCAGCAGCGTAGGTCTAGGCAAGACCCAGTACTTC. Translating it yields CASSVGLGKTQYF.

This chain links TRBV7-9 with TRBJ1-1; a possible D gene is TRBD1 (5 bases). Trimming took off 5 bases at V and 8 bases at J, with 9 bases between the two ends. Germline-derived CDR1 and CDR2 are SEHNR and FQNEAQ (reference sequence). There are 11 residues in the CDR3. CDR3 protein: CASSQGYEAFF. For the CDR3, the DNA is TGTGCCAGCAGCCAGGGATACGAAGCTTTCTTT.

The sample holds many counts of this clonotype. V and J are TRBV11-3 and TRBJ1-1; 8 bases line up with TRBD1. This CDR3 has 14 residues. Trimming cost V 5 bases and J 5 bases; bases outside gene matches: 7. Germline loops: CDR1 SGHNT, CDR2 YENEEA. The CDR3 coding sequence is TGTGCCAGCAGCCCTCCGGACAGGGAAACTGAAGCTTTCTTT. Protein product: CASSPPDRETEAFF.

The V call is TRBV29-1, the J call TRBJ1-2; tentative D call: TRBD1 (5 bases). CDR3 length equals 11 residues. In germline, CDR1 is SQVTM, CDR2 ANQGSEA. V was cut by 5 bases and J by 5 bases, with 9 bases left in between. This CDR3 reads CSVTSGYGYTF. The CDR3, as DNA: TGCAGCGTTACCTCAGGGTATGGCTACACCTTC. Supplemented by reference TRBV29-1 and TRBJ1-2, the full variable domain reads SAVISQKPSRDICQRGTSLTIQCQVDSQVTMMFWYRQQPGQSLTLIATANQGSEATYESGFVIDKFPISRPNLTFSTLTVSNMSPEDSSIYLCSVTSGYGYTFGSGTRLTVV.

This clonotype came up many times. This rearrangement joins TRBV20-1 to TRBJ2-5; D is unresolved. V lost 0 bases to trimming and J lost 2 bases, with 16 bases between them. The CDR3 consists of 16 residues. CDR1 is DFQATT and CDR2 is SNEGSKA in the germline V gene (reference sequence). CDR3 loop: CSARDPQGRQQETQYF. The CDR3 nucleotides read TGCAGTGCTAGAGACCCCCAAGGGCGCCAACAAGAGACCCAGTACTTC.

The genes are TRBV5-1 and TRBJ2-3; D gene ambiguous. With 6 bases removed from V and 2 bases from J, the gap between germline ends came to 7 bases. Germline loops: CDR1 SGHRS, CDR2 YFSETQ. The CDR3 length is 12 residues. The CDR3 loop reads CASKGDTDTQYF. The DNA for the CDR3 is TGCGCCAGCAAAGGAGACACAGATACGCAGTATTTT. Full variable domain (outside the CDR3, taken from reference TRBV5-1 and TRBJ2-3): KAGVTQTPRYLIKTRGQQVTLSCSPISGHRSVSWYQQTPGQGLQFLFEYFSETQRNKGNFPGRFSGRQFSNSRSEMNVSTLELGDSALYLCASKGDTDTQYFGPGTRLTVL.

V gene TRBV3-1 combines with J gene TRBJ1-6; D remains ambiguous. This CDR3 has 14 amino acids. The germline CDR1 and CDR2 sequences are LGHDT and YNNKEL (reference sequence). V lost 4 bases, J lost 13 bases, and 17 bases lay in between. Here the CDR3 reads CASSLFGEWAPLHF. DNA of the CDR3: TGTGCCAGCAGCCTCTTCGGTGAGTGGGCGCCCCTCCACTTT.